What follows describes a single TCR beta chain. Its antigen is not known. TCRdb processed the 5' RACE reads anew with MiXCR; each CDR3 protein has one entry. The sample yields under 600,000 distinct CDR3 sequences, roughly 21% seen once. The sample comes from a study of T-cell memory formation after mild COVID-19. Study-wide findings and caveats: Some SARS-CoV-2-responding clones were already detected in memory before infection. Later expanders leaned toward CD4+, whereas clones contracting from day 15 to 85 were balanced CD4/CD8. CD4+ clones that contracted lay mainly in CM and EM; CD8+ ones lay in EMRA.

The CDR3 contains 22 residues. The germline CDR1 and CDR2 sequences are SGDLS and YYNGEE. V shed 0 bases and J 0 bases; nucleotides not matched to a gene: 19. Sequencing was performed on PBMCs or a T cell subset sorted from them (not recorded which). The rearrangement links TRBV9 to TRBJ2-3; 10 positions match TRBD2. This sequence was found in an adult woman who had mild COVID-19 (a few samples of this study predate the infection). Cell type and time point are not known. CDR3 sequence (DNA): TGTGCCAGCAGCGTAGATCTCAGGACTAGCGGAGCAAACCGCCTTAGCACAGATACGCAGTATTTT. It is translated as CASSVDLRTSGANRLSTDTQYF.